This TCR beta chain was documented in a study of T cell clonotyping in hematopoietic cell transplantation. Study-wide results and caveats: CD4 and CD8 repertoire contributions could not be separated without sorting. Recipient TCR diversity dropped after transplant; expanded clonotypes rose from day 30 to 180.

As regards this clone: Its matching antigen is unknown.

Repertoires were generated with immunoSEQ multiplex PCR, while TCRdb's copy carries only in-frame clones and drops some. This sample has approximately 9,000 clones, with about three quarters found just once. Sequencing used peripheral blood mononuclear cells, obtained 180 days after allogeneic stem cell transplant. The TCR was taken from a female patient aged 45-60 years who had an allogeneic stem cell transplant from a related donor, so the T cells may come from the graft donor. Some clones in this sample may be carry-over from other donors' samples.

The CDR3 DNA reads TGCGCCAGCAGCCAACACTCTGGGGCCAACGTCCTGACTTTC. It yields the protein CASSQHSGANVLTF. The V gene is TRBV4-3, the J gene TRBJ2-6; D remains unclear. Trimming left V 2 bases short and J 0 bases short, with 2 bases between. CDR3 length equals 14 residues. Germline V CDR1 and CDR2: LGHNA, YSLEER.